This record looks at one TCR beta chain sequence and its context. This record comes from a study of PD-L1 blockade in urothelial cancer. Study context: The patients had undergone anywhere from 0 to 3 prior chemotherapy regimens. Among blood samples, the median T cell count was around 140,000.

Method: immunoSEQ multiplex PCR; TCRdb's copy keeps in-frame clones and lacks some. Among roughly 46,000 clones listed, around 85% were seen once. Stated time point: peripheral blood 6 weeks after treatment start. The receptor's source is a man aged 45-60 years with urothelial cancer. The sequences come from PBMCs, collected around atezolizumab (anti-PD-L1) treatment.

This chain's CDR3 is CASRAFQETQYF. The CDR3 DNA sequence: TGTGCCAGCAGGGCTTTCCAAGAGACCCAGTACTTC. V gene TRBV13 combines with J gene TRBJ2-5; D ambiguous. CDR3 length equals 12 residues. The V end was cut by 6 bases, the J end by 1 base, with 6 bases between. Germline lookup yields CDR1 PRHDT and CDR2 FYEKMQ (reference sequence).